These 32 T cell receptor beta chains came from one sample sequenced in a study of blood T cell repertoires in COVID-19. The method was immunoSEQ multiplex PCR; TCRdb's version includes in-frame clones alone and lacks a portion of them. The table records fewer than 400,000 clones, over 85% of them present only once. The sequenced sample consisted of PBMCs or T cells enriched from blood (not recorded which). All receptors derive from a woman aged 25 to 39 who had recovered from COVID-19.

J is TRBJ1-1 and V is TRBV3-1 (or the pseudogene TRBV3-2); 8 nucleotides agree with TRBD1. V lost 1 base to trimming and J lost 6 bases; unmatched junction nucleotides: 13. Germline V gene lookup returns CDR1 LGHDT and CDR2 YNNKEL (reference sequence). The CDR3 covers 17 residues. The CDR3 loop reads CASSQGDRDRGGPEAFF. Written as DNA, the CDR3 is TGTGCCAGCAGCCAAGGGGATCGCGACAGGGGAGGCCCTGAAGCTTTCTTT.

This clone was observed a single time. V and J are TRBV4-2 and TRBJ2-5; TRBD2 agrees at 10 bases. The germline CDR1 and CDR2 sequences are LGHNA and YNFKEQ. Trimming took 0 bases from V and 8 from J; bases not matched to a gene: 3. This CDR3 is 14 amino acids long. CDR3 in amino acids: CASSQDLAGDTQYF. CDR3 in DNA: TGTGCCAGCAGCCAAGATCTAGCGGGAGATACCCAGTACTTC.

The CDR3 loop is CATGHGSNQPQHF. In DNA, the CDR3 is TGTGCCACCGGGCACGGAAGCAATCAGCCCCAGCATTTT. The chain employs TRBV24-1 and TRBJ1-5; D gene unclear. V was pared by 9 bases and J by 1 base, with 9 bases between. Looked up from germline, CDR1 is KGHDR and CDR2 is SFDVKD. This CDR3 has 13 residues.

The chain carries TRBV11-2 and TRBJ1-1; a weak D match, TRBD1 (5 bases). Trimming removed 5 bases from V and 1 base from J, with 11 bases in between. The CDR3 sequence is 14 residues long. CDR1 SGHAT and CDR2 FQNNGV come from the germline V gene. CDR3 in amino acids: CASSLGQPNTEAFF. The CDR3 DNA reads TGTGCCAGCAGCCTCGGACAACCGAACACTGAAGCTTTCTTT. The full variable domain, rest sourced from reference TRBV11-2 and TRBJ1-1, is EAGVAQSPRYKIIEKRQSVAFWCNPISGHATLYWYQQILGQGPKLLIQFQNNGVVDDSQLPKDRFSAERLKGVDSTLKIQPAKLEDSAVYLCASSLGQPNTEAFFGQGTRLTVV.

The sample holds a few counts of this clone. For the CDR3, the DNA is TGTGCCAGCAGCTTTGGAGGGGCTGAAGCTTTCTTT. This codes for CASSFGGAEAFF. V usage is TRBV7-3 and J usage is TRBJ1-1; maybe TRBD1 (5 bases). CDR1 and CDR2 from the germline V gene are SGHTA and FQGTGA. V lost 3 bases and J lost 6, with 8 bases in between. The length of the CDR3 is 12 residues.

V and J are TRBV9 and TRBJ1-5; D perhaps matches TRBD1 (5 bases). The CDR3 covers 15 residues. Germline V CDR1 and CDR2: SGDLS, YYNGEE. Trimming removed 2 bases at V and 5 bases at J, with 14 bases between. The CDR3 nucleotides are TGTGCCAGCAGCGTTACAGGTGGTGTTGATCAGCCCCAGCATTTT. Translation gives CASSVTGGVDQPQHF.

This clone has a single count. This chain links TRBV27 with TRBJ1-2; D possibly corresponds to TRBD1 (5 bases). V was trimmed by 6 bases and J by 4 bases, leaving 21 bases between them. Germline values: CDR1 MNHEY, CDR2 SMNVEV (reference sequence). The CDR3 runs 16 residues. This CDR3 is CASRGGNRQTVYGYTF. The CDR3 bases are TGTGCCAGCAGGGGGGGAAACAGGCAGACGGTCTATGGCTACACCTTC.

This clone was found once. V usage is TRBV5-4 and J usage is TRBJ2-3; D is perhaps TRBD2 (6 bases). This CDR3 comprises 14 residues. Trimming left V 4 bases short and J 0 bases short, with 9 bases between. Germline loops: CDR1 SGHNT, CDR2 YYREEE (reference sequence). The CDR3 DNA is TGTGCCAGCAGCACGACTAGTAGCACAGATACGCAGTATTTT. As protein: CASSTTSSTDTQYF.

This rearrangement joins TRBV5-6 to TRBJ1-1; TRBD1 matches 11 bases. Unmatched junction bases numbered 13, after V lost 4 bases and J lost 2 bases. Germline CDR1 reads SGHDT; CDR2 reads YYEEEE. There are 18 residues in the CDR3. The CDR3 region is CASSPFWTGGIGNTEAFF. CDR3 nucleotides: TGTGCCAGCAGCCCCTTCTGGACAGGGGGCATAGGAAACACTGAAGCTTTCTTT.

This clone was counted once. The chain uses TRBV27 and TRBJ2-7; TRBD1 agrees at 10 bases. Per germline, CDR1 MNHEY and CDR2 SMNVEV (reference sequence). V lost 0 bases to trimming and J lost 7 bases; unmatched junction nucleotides: 6. This CDR3 spans 15 amino acids. CDR3 nucleotides: TGTGCCAGCAGTTTATCAGGGACAGGGGTAGGGGAGCAGTACTTC. The encoded protein is CASSLSGTGVGEQYF.

The J gene is TRBJ2-7, the V gene TRBV12-3 or TRBV12-4; 8 bases match TRBD2. Trimming cost V 3 bases and J 5 bases; bases outside gene matches: 3. The CDR3 length is 13 residues. CDR3 nucleotides: TGTGCCAGCAGTTTTACGGGGGGGAACGAGCAGTACTTC. Translation gives CASSFTGGNEQYF.

In the case of this clone: Compared with germline, one end of the junction differs, possibly owing to a read error. The CDR3, as DNA: TGCAGTGCTAGAGATCACCCAGGGAACGCCTTT. Its protein is CSARDHPGNAF. The chain links TRBV20-1 to TRBJ1-1; D may be TRBD1 (5 bases). This CDR3 is 11 amino acids long. The germline V gene has CDR1 DFQATT and CDR2 SNEGSKA (reference sequence).

The rearrangement uses TRBV27 and TRBJ2-3; perhaps TRBD2 as D (5 bases). The CDR3 has 15 residues. The ends were cut back, 3 bases at V and 0 bases at J, with 10 bases in the middle. Germline CDR1 is MNHEY and CDR2 is SMNVEV (reference sequence). This CDR3 is CASSFQGSSTDTQYF. As DNA, the CDR3 is TGTGCCAGCAGTTTCCAAGGGAGCAGCACAGATACGCAGTATTTT.

CDR3 nucleotide sequence: TGTGCCAGCAGCTCGATAGCTGTCGGGATTAGCGGGTCCCTCAATGAGCAGTTCTTC. Translating gives CASSSIAVGISGSLNEQFF. This sequence joins TRBV7-2 and TRBJ2-1; 7 bases align to TRBD2. The CDR3 spans 19 residues. CDR1 and CDR2 (germline): SGHTA, FQGNSA. J gave up 6 bases and V 4 bases, and 21 bases lay outside the gene matches.

V and J are TRBV10-2 and TRBJ1-2; TRBD1 matches at 10 bases. This CDR3 has 19 residues. V lost 0 bases to trimming and J lost 6 bases; unmatched junction nucleotides: 16. Germline V gene data show CDR1 as WSHSY and CDR2 as SAAADI. CDR3 loop: CASSESLLGQGKWLDGYTF. The DNA of the CDR3 is TGCGCCAGCAGTGAGTCCTTGTTGGGACAGGGGAAGTGGCTGGATGGCTACACCTTC.

The chain carries TRBV14 and TRBJ1-3; tentative D call: TRBD1 (5 bases). The germline V and J ends were trimmed by 3 bases and 2 bases, with 11 bases remaining between them. Germline V gene lookup returns CDR1 SGHDN and CDR2 FVKESK. The CDR3 has 15 residues. As DNA, the CDR3 is TGTGCCAGCAGCCATTCGACAGTAGCTGGAAACACCATATATTTT. Translating gives CASSHSTVAGNTIYF.

V is TRBV11-3 and J is TRBJ1-3; D is uncertain. Between the trimmed V and J ends, which lost 3 bases and 2 bases, there was a span of 5 bases. The CDR3 covers 13 residues. Germline lookup yields CDR1 SGHNT and CDR2 YENEEA. CDR3 sequence: CASSFGPGNTIYF. In DNA form, the CDR3 reads TGTGCCAGCAGCTTCGGTCCTGGAAACACCATATATTTT. The entire variable domain, with the rest obtained from reference TRBV11-3 and TRBJ1-3, is as follows: EAGVVQSPRYKIIEKKQPVAFWCNPISGHNTLYWYLQNLGQGPELLIRYENEEAVDDSQLPKDRFSAERLKGVDSTLKIQPAELGDSAVYLCASSFGPGNTIYFGEGSWLTVV.

This clone was detected only once. For the CDR3, the DNA is TGTGCCAGCAGGTCAGACAGCTACTCTGGAAACACCATATATTTT. Its translation: CASRSDSYSGNTIYF. The chain has TRBV7-2 and TRBJ1-3, with a tentative D call TRBD1 (5 bases). Germline CDR1 is SGHTA and CDR2 is FQGNSA. The CDR3 is 15 amino acids. Between the trimmed V and J ends, which lost 6 bases and 0 bases, there was a span of 12 bases.

The CDR3 coding sequence is TGTGCCAGCAGCTTACCGATGACTAGCGCTAGCACAGATACGCAGTATTTT. It specifies CASSLPMTSASTDTQYF. This chain joins TRBV7-2 and TRBJ2-3; 8 bases are a match to TRBD2. Trimming took 2 bases from V and 0 from J; bases not matched to a gene: 7. The CDR3 spans 17 residues. Germline V gives CDR1 SGHTA, CDR2 FQGNSA.

The CDR3 DNA reads as TGTGCCAGCAGGGTGACAGGATCGGGAACTGAAGCTTTCTTT. This encodes CASRVTGSGTEAFF. The chain joins TRBV28 to TRBJ1-1, with D perhaps TRBD1 (6 bases). V was pared by 6 bases and J by 5 bases, with 16 bases between. Germline lookup yields CDR1 MDHEN and CDR2 SYDVKM. The CDR3 has 14 amino acids.

The V call is TRBV5-1, the J call TRBJ2-7; the match to TRBD1 covers 8 bases. V shed 6 bases and J 5 bases; nucleotides not matched to a gene: 10. CDR3 length: 14 residues. The germline CDR1 and CDR2 sequences are SGHRS and YFSETQ. CDR3 region: CASTRTGGSNEQYF. The CDR3 DNA is TGCGCCAGCACCAGAACAGGGGGAAGCAACGAGCAGTACTTC.

J is TRBJ2-2 and V is TRBV10-3; 8 nucleotides align to TRBD2. V trimming: 5 bases; J trimming: 6 bases; junction bases outside the gene matches: 11. Germline loops: CDR1 ENHRY, CDR2 SYGVKD. The CDR3 covers 16 residues. The chain's CDR3 is CAISPGTRGRPGELFF. CDR3 nucleotide sequence: TGTGCCATCAGTCCCGGGACTAGGGGACGCCCCGGGGAGCTGTTTTTT.

This rearrangement joins TRBV6-4 to TRBJ1-6; 9 positions match TRBD1. This CDR3 spans 14 amino acids. V was pared by 5 bases and J by 7 bases, with 3 bases of the junction left unmatched. CDR1 and CDR2 (germline): MRHNA, SNTAGT. The CDR3 here is CASSRTGENSPLHF. DNA for the CDR3: TGTGCCAGCAGTCGGACAGGGGAAAATTCACCCCTCCACTTT.

The chain has TRBV19 and TRBJ2-3, with no clear D. V lost 5 bases and J lost 5, with 8 bases in between. In germline, CDR1 is LNHDA, CDR2 SQIVND (reference sequence). This CDR3 is built from 12 residues. In nucleotides, the CDR3 is TGTGCCAGTAGTTCCGTACTAGATACGCAGTATTTT. Translating it yields CASSSVLDTQYF.

This sequence joins TRBV11-3 and TRBJ2-2, with 8 bases matching TRBD1. The V and J ends lost 1 base and 5 bases, in that order; junction bases with no gene match: 3. CDR3 length equals 15 residues. The germline gives CDR1 SGHNT, CDR2 YENEEA. Here the CDR3 DNA reads TGTGCCAGCAGCTTAGTCGACAGGGGAACCGGGGAGCTGTTTTTT. Its translation: CASSLVDRGTGELFF.

The V call is TRBV6-5, the J call TRBJ2-7; no clear D gene. CDR3 length: 13 residues. Germline CDR1 reads MNHEY; CDR2 reads SVGAGI. Trimming stripped 0 bases from V and 0 bases from J, with 3 bases between. The CDR3 spells CASSYSASYEQYF. CDR3 nucleotide sequence: TGTGCCAGCAGTTACTCGGCCTCCTACGAGCAGTACTTC.

The rearrangement uses TRBV29-1 and TRBJ2-1; 12 bases match TRBD2. J gave up 15 bases and V 1 base, and 7 bases lay outside the gene matches. This CDR3 is 13 amino acids long. Germline V CDR1 and CDR2: SQVTM, ANQGSEA. The chain's CDR3 is CSVEVLAGGHRFF. In DNA form, the CDR3 reads TGCAGCGTTGAAGTACTAGCGGGAGGACACAGGTTCTTC.

This clone has a single count. The genes are TRBV19 and TRBJ2-7; 9 positions agree with TRBD2. Unmatched junction bases numbered 6, after V lost 1 base and J lost 2 bases. This CDR3 is built from 16 residues. CDR1 and CDR2 from the germline V gene are LNHDA and SQIVND (reference sequence). CDR3 sequence: CASSIGSGRTTYEQYF. Here the CDR3 DNA reads TGTGCCAGTAGTATAGGCAGCGGGAGGACCACCTACGAGCAGTACTTC.

The rearrangement joins TRBV30 to TRBJ1-5; 8 nucleotides line up with TRBD1. This CDR3 contains 14 residues. Germline-derived CDR1 and CDR2 are GTSNPN and SVGIG (reference sequence). V lost 5 bases to trimming and J lost 6 bases; unmatched junction nucleotides: 9. The CDR3 DNA reads as TGTGCCTGGGGTAACAGGGGGTCTACTCAGCCCCAGCATTTT. Its translation: CAWGNRGSTQPQHF.

This chain uses TRBV6-1 with TRBJ2-6, with D unclear. Deletions cut 2 bases from V and 0 bases from J, with 8 bases between. The V gene's germline CDR1 is MNHNS and CDR2 SASEGT. The CDR3 has 16 amino acids. The CDR3 DNA reads TGTGCCAGCAGTGAAACGGTGAGCTCTGGGGCCAACGTCCTGACTTTC. Translating gives CASSETVSSGANVLTF.

The J gene is TRBJ1-2, the V gene TRBV3-1 (or the pseudogene TRBV3-2); possible D gene TRBD1, 6 bases. V gave up 0 bases and J gave up 4 bases, with 12 bases separating them. Germline V gives CDR1 LGHDT, CDR2 YNNKEL (reference sequence). The CDR3 runs 15 residues. In DNA form, the CDR3 reads TGTGCCAGCAGCCAAGAATTTCGGACAGTCTATGGCTACACCTTC. As protein: CASSQEFRTVYGYTF.

This chain joins TRBV30 and TRBJ1-2, with D perhaps matching TRBD1 (5 bases). CDR1 and CDR2 (germline): GTSNPN, SVGIG (reference sequence). V lost 1 base and J lost 6, with 9 bases in between. The CDR3 spans 12 residues. The CDR3 region has the DNA TGTGCCTGGAGTGAGGGAGGGGATGGCTACACCTTC. As protein: CAWSEGGDGYTF.